This is a list of T cell receptor beta chains from one sample in a study of CD8 T cells in ankylosing spondylitis. TCRdb re-called the 5' RACE reads through MiXCR, storing one row per CDR3 protein. Found here are hundreds of thousands of distinct CDR3 sequences, roughly 13% of them singletons; the top ten hold about 6.5%. The specimen was blood, either unsorted or a sorted T cell fraction (not recorded which). These receptors originate from a male donor with ankylosing spondylitis. Each CDR3 is given with its conserved first and last residue. Fields, in order: V gene, J gene, CDR3 length, clone size, D gene, CDR3 DNA, CDR3 protein. A D gene is named only where the DNA matches it firmly. Not all rows give a size; the values are once, few, many and, for expanded clones, a class.

TRBV3-1	TRBJ1-1	15	few	.	TGTGCCAGCAGCCAGTCTTACAGGGTGAACACTGAAGCTTTCTTT	CASSQSYRVNTEAFF
TRBV7-9	TRBJ1-2	13	.	TRBD1	TGTGCCAGCAGCTTAGAACAGGGGAGTGGCTACACCTTC	CASSLEQGSGYTF
TRBV10-3	TRBJ2-1	16	.	.	TGTGCCATCAGTGAGTCACTCTTTCAGGTTAGGAATGAGCAGTTCTTC	CAISESLFQVRNEQFF
TRBV15	TRBJ2-1	15	.	.	TGTGCCACCAGCAGGCCGGGAAGCTCCTACAATGAGCAGTTCTTC	CATSRPGSSYNEQFF
TRBV6-1	TRBJ2-5	14	.	.	TGTGCCAGTACGCTTGGCGGGCAGCAAGAGACCCAGTACTTC	CASTLGGQQETQYF
TRBV6-1	TRBJ1-1	13	.	TRBD1	TGTGCCAGCAGTGGTCGACAGGGCACTGAAGCTTTCTTT	CASSGRQGTEAFF
TRBV20-1	TRBJ2-5	14	many	.	TGCAGTGCTAGGACCCGTAGGTACCAAGAGACCCAGTACTTC	CSARTRRYQETQYF
TRBV20-1	TRBJ2-5	12	many	.	TGCAGTGCTAGAGCTCTCCAAGAGACCCAGTACTTC	CSARALQETQYF
TRBV11-2	TRBJ2-7	13	many	.	TGTGCCAGCAGTCGGGATCGGCTCTACGAGCAGTACTTC	CASSRDRLYEQYF
TRBV7-2	TRBJ1-3	15	few	.	TGTGCCAGCAGCTTCACTCCGAGCTCTGGAAACACCATATATTTT	CASSFTPSSGNTIYF
TRBV27	TRBJ2-7	14	.	.	TGTGCCAGCAGCCTATGGGGGAACGCCTACGAGCAGTACTTC	CASSLWGNAYEQYF
TRBV5-1	TRBJ2-1	15	many	TRBD2	TGCGCCAGCAGCTTTGCGGGAGGTGGCAACAATGAGCAGTTCTTC	CASSFAGGGNNEQFF
TRBV6-2/TRBV6-3	TRBJ2-5	15	.	.	TGTGCCAGCAACCTGTCCGGGGCCCGTCTGGAGACCCAGTACTTC	CASNLSGARLETQYF
TRBV5-1	TRBJ2-3	16	.	TRBD2	TGCGCCAGCAGCTTGGCGGGACTAGTAAACACAGATACGCAGTATTTT	CASSLAGLVNTDTQYF
TRBV4-2	TRBJ2-7	16	.	TRBD2	TGTGCCAGCAGCCAAGAGGGGGGGGATGTCCCCTACGAGCAGTACTTC	CASSQEGGDVPYEQYF
TRBV11-1	TRBJ2-6	19	.	TRBD1	TGTGCCAGCAGTACAAGAAAGACAGGGGGGGTTTCTGGGGCCAACGTCCTGACTTTC	CASSTRKTGGVSGANVLTF
TRBV6-1	TRBJ2-2	15	.	TRBD1	TGTGCCAGCAGTCCAACGGGACAGAAAACCGGGGAGCTGTTTTTT	CASSPTGQKTGELFF
TRBV27	TRBJ1-1	13	.	.	TGTGCCAGCAGTCCGTTTATGAACACTGAAGCTTTCTTT	CASSPFMNTEAFF
TRBV2	TRBJ2-3	13	.	.	TGTGCCAGCAGCGCCCAGGGGCGGGATACGCAGTATTTT	CASSAQGRDTQYF
TRBV7-9	TRBJ2-5	13	.	.	TGTGCCAGCAGTGTTAGCGGCCAAGAGACCCAGTACTTC	CASSVSGQETQYF
TRBV5-1	TRBJ2-2	15	many	TRBD1	TGCGCCAGCAGCTATGACAGGGGGCTGACCGGGGAGCTGTTTTTT	CASSYDRGLTGELFF
TRBV6-1	TRBJ2-5	15	.	TRBD2	TGTGCCAGCAGTGTTGGCCGGGGGGGGACACGCAAGGAGTACTTC	CASSVGRGGTRKEYF
TRBV6-4	TRBJ2-1	15	few	TRBD2	TGTGCCAGCACCCCGTTCAGCGGGGCATACAATGAGCAGTTCTTC	CASTPFSGAYNEQFF
TRBV5-6	TRBJ1-1	15	few	.	TGTGCCAGCATGCTCCTAGACATCACGAACACTGAAGCTTTCTTT	CASMLLDITNTEAFF
TRBV19	TRBJ1-1	12	few	TRBD1	TGTGCCAGTGGGGACAGGGGCACTGAAGCTTTCTTT	CASGDRGTEAFF
TRBV20-1	TRBJ2-1	13	few	.	TGCAGTGCTAGGATGGTAGTTAGCCATGAGCAGTTCTTC	CSARMVVSHEQFF
TRBV4-1	TRBJ2-1	14	few	.	TGCGCCAGCAGCCAAGACGGTAGCATGGGTGAGCAGTTCTTC	CASSQDGSMGEQFF
TRBV7-9	TRBJ2-2	16	few	TRBD1	TGTGCCAGCAGCGAACAGGGGGCCCCGTACACCGGGGAGCTGTTTTTT	CASSEQGAPYTGELFF
TRBV2	TRBJ2-7	14	.	.	TGTGCCAGCAGTGAAGCGTCGGAATACTACGAGCAGTACTTC	CASSEASEYYEQYF
TRBV7-7	TRBJ2-7	13	few	.	TGTGCCAGCAGCCCTGCAGGGAAAGGCGAGCAGTACTTC	CASSPAGKGEQYF
TRBV29-1	TRBJ2-5	13	many	TRBD2	TGCAGCGGGGCTAGCGGGATCACAGAGACCCAGTACTTC	CSGASGITETQYF
TRBV21-1	TRBJ2-5	18	few	.	TGTGCCAGCAGCAAAAACTATAGCGGGAGGCCGGCCCGGGAGACCCAGTACTTC	CASSKNYSGRPARETQYF
TRBV2	TRBJ2-7	17	.	TRBD2	TGTGCCAGCATCCCGGGACTAGCGGGAGAAACCTCCTACGAGCAGTACTTC	CASIPGLAGETSYEQYF
TRBV10-2	TRBJ2-1	15	.	TRBD1	TGCGCCAGCAGTGACGGGACAGGGGCGGACAATGAGCAGTTCTTC	CASSDGTGADNEQFF
TRBV5-1	TRBJ2-3	16	.	.	TGCGCCAGCAGCTTGGTCCTGACACCGAAAACAGATACGCAGTATTTT	CASSLVLTPKTDTQYF
TRBV3-1	TRBJ1-6	13	few	.	TGTGCCAGCAGCCAAGAGCTATCTTCACCCCTCCACTTT	CASSQELSSPLHF
TRBV25-1	TRBJ2-2	19	.	TRBD2	TGTGCCAGCAGTGAATATTCCCCCTTTAGCGGGAGAATGGCCGGGGAGCTGTTTTTT	CASSEYSPFSGRMAGELFF
TRBV5-1	TRBJ2-6	15	few	.	TGCGCCAGCAGCTTCCAGGGGACTGGGGCCAACGTCCTGACTTTC	CASSFQGTGANVLTF
TRBV9	TRBJ1-4	14	few	.	TGTGCCAGCAGCCCCCGGACGGATACAGAAAAACTGTTTTTT	CASSPRTDTEKLFF
TRBV7-9	TRBJ2-1	15	few	TRBD2	TGTGCCAGCAGCGGGACTAGCGGGGATTACAATGAGCAGTTCTTC	CASSGTSGDYNEQFF
TRBV7-9	TRBJ2-2	15	few	.	TGTGCCAGCAGCAGGGACACTACGAACACCGGGGAGCTGTTTTTT	CASSRDTTNTGELFF
TRBV5-1	TRBJ1-2	14	.	TRBD1	TGCGCCAGCACCCTCACGACAGGGCACTATGGCTACACCTTC	CASTLTTGHYGYTF
TRBV12-3/TRBV12-4	TRBJ1-3	10	.	.	TGTGCCAGCAGGGCAAACACCATATATTTT	CASRANTIYF
TRBV18	TRBJ2-7	16	many	TRBD2	TGTGCCAGCTCACCCCTTAGCGGGACCACGGGGGGCGAGCAGTACTTC	CASSPLSGTTGGEQYF
TRBV2	TRBJ1-1	15	.	.	TGTGCCAGCAGCAGTCGGCATGGGGTTAACACTGAAGCTTTCTTT	CASSSRHGVNTEAFF
TRBV20-1	TRBJ1-1	14	.	.	TGCAGTGCTAGAGACACGGGGGGCTGGACTGAAGCTTTCTTT	CSARDTGGWTEAFF
TRBV29-1	TRBJ2-1	14	.	TRBD2	TGCAGCTTGGGGGGGGGTGCCGCTTACAATGAGCAGTTCTTC	CSLGGGAAYNEQFF
TRBV24-1	TRBJ1-1	12	.	.	TGTGCCACCAGTGATTATTCAGGTGAAGCTTTCTTT	CATSDYSGEAFF
TRBV6-1	TRBJ2-2	16	.	TRBD2	TGTGCCAGCAGTGGCACTAGCGGGAGAGGTACCGGGGAGCTGTTTTTT	CASSGTSGRGTGELFF
TRBV5-6	TRBJ2-3	16	.	TRBD2	TGTGCCAGCAGCTTGTATCTAGCGGGGGTCACAGATACGCAGTATTTT	CASSLYLAGVTDTQYF
TRBV5-1	TRBJ1-2	13	.	.	TGCGCCAGCAGCTCGGACGGTACCTATGGCTACACCTTC	CASSSDGTYGYTF
TRBV10-1	TRBJ2-1	16	.	.	TGCGCCAGCAGTTCTGGCCTCTTGGAGCGGTACAATGAGCAGTTCTTC	CASSSGLLERYNEQFF
TRBV24-1	TRBJ2-2	15	few	.	TGTGCCACCAGTGATTTGACGAGGAACACCGGGGAGCTGTTTTTT	CATSDLTRNTGELFF